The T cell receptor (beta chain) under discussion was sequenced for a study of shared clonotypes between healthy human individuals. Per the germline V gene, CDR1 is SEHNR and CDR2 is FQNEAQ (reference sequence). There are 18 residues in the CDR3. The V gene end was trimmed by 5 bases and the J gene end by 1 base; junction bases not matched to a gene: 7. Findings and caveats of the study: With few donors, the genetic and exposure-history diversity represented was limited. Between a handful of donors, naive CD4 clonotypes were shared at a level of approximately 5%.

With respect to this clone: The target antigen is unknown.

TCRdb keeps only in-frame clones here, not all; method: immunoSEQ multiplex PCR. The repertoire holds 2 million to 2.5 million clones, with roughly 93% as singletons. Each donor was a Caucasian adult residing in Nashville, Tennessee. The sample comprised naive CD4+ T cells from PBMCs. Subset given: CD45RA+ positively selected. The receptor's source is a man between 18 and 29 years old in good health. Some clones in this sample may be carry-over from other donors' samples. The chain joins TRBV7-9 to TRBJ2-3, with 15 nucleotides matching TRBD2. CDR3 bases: TGTGCCAGCAGCCAGGGGACTAGCGGGAGGCCAGGCACAGATACGCAGTATTTT. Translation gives CASSQGTSGRPGTDTQYF.